What follows describes a single TCR beta chain. This entry belongs to a study of blood T cell repertoires in COVID-19. Profiling relied on immunoSEQ multiplex PCR, and the TCRdb table lists in-frame clones only, not all of them. There are more than 350,000 clones in the sample; roughly nine tenths occur only once, and about 3% lies in the top ten. Germline V lookup: CDR1 MNHEY, CDR2 SMNVEV (reference sequence). Trimming cost V 7 bases and J 9 bases; bases outside gene matches: 11. The CDR3 loop spans 15 amino acids. The clonotype comes from a woman in her thirties with COVID-19, enrolled during active disease. Sequencing was performed on peripheral blood. This chain connects TRBV27 to TRBJ2-1; 11 bases fit TRBD2. CDR3 sequence: CASTPGTSGFGEQFF. The DNA of the CDR3 is TGTGCCAGCACCCCCGGGACTAGCGGTTTTGGTGAGCAGTTCTTC.